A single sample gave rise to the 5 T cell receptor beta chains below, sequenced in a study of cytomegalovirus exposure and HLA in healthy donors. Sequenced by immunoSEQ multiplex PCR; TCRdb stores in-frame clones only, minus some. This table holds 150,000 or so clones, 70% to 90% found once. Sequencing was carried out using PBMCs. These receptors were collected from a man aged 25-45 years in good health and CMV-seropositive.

The CDR3 DNA is TGTGCCAGCAGCTTAGCCAAAGGGAGTAACTATGGCTACACCTTC. It translates to CASSLAKGSNYGYTF. The chain recombines TRBV7-2 with TRBJ1-2; D not resolved. V lost 0 bases and J lost 1, with 9 bases in between. This CDR3 has 15 amino acids. Germline CDR1 SGHTA, CDR2 FQGNSA.

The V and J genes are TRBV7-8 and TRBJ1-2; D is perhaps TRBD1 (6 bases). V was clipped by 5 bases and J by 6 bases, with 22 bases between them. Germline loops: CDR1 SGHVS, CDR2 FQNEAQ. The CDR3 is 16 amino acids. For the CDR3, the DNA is TGTGCCAGCAGCCATCCGCAGGACAGAGGATTCGATGGCTACACCTTC. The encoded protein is CASSHPQDRGFDGYTF.

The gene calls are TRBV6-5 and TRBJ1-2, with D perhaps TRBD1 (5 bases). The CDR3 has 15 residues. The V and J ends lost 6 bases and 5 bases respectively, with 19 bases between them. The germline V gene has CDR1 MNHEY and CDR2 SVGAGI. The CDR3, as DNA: TGTGCCAGCAGACCCGCAGCAGGGTCATGGTATGGCTACACCTTC. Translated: CASRPAAGSWYGYTF.

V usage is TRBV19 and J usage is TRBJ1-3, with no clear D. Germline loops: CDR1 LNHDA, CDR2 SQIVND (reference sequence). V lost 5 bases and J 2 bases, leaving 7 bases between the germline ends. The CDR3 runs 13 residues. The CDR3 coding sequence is TGTGCCAGTAGTTCGGGTGCTGGAAACACCATATATTTT. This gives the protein CASSSGAGNTIYF.

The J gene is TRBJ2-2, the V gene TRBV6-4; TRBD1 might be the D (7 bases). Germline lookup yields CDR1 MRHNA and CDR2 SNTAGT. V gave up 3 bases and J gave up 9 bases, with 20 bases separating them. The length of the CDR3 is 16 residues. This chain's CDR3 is CASSERGRRGGRELFF. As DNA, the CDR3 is TGTGCCAGCAGTGAAAGGGGGCGACGTGGGGGGAGGGAGCTGTTTTTT.